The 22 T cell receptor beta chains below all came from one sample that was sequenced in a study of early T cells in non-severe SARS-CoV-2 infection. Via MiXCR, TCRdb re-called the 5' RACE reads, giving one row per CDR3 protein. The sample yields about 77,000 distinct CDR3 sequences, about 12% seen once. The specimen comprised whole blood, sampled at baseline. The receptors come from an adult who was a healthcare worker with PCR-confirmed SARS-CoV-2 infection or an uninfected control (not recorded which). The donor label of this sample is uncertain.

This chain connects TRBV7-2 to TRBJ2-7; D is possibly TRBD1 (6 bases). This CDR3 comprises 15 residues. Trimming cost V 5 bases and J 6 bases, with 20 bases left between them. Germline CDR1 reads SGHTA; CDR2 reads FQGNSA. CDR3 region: CASSGRLGGTFEQYF. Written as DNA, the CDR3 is TGTGCCAGCAGCGGACGGCTAGGGGGTACGTTCGAGCAGTACTTC. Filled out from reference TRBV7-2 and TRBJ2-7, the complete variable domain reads GAGVSQSPSNKVTEKGKDVELRCDPISGHTALYWYRQSLGQGLEFLIYFQGNSAPDKSGLPSDRFSAERTGGSVSTLTIQRTQQEDSAVYLCASSGRLGGTFEQYFGPGTRLTVT.

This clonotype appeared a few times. The CDR3 DNA is TGTGCCAGCAGCTTATTATGGAGCTCCTACAATGAGCAGTTCTTC. This gives the protein CASSLLWSSYNEQFF. V gene TRBV11-2 combines with J gene TRBJ2-1; D is unresolved. The ends were cut back, 2 bases at V and 0 bases at J, with 8 bases in the middle. This CDR3 has 15 residues. Germline values: CDR1 SGHAT, CDR2 FQNNGV.

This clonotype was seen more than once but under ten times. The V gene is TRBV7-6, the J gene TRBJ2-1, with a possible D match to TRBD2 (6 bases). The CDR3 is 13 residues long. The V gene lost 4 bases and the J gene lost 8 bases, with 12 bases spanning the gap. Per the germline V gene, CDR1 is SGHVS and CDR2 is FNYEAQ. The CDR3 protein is CASSSLRDYEQFF. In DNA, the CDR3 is TGTGCCAGCAGCTCCCTCCGGGACTATGAGCAGTTCTTC.

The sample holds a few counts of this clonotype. The CDR3 DNA sequence: TGTGCCAGCATGCACAGGGGGAACACTGAAGCTTTCTTT. Protein sequence: CASMHRGNTEAFF. V and J are TRBV3-1 and TRBJ1-1, with 7 nucleotides matching TRBD1. There are 13 residues in the CDR3. Germline V lookup: CDR1 LGHDT, CDR2 YNNKEL (reference sequence). J gave up 1 base and V 7 bases, and 3 bases lay outside the gene matches.

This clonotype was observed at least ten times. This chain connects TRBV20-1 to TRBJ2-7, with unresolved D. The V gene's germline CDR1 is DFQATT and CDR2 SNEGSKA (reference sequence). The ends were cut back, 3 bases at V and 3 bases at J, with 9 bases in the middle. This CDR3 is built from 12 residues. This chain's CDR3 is CSASVPDYEQYF. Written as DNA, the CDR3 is TGCAGTGCTAGCGTTCCCGACTACGAGCAGTACTTC.

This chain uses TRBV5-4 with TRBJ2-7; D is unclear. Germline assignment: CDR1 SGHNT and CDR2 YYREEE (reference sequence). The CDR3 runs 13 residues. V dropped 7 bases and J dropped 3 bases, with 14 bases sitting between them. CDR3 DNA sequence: TGTGCCAGCGGGGTAAACCGAGGCTACGAGCAGTACTTC. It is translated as CASGVNRGYEQYF.

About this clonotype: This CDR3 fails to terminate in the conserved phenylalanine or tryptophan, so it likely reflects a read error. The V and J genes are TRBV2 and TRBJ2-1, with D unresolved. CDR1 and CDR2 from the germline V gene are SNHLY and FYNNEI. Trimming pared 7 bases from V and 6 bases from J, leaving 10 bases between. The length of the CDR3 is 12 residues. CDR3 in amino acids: CASNVLVNEQFL. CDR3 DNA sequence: TGTGCCAGCAACGTCCTCGTCAATGAGCAGTTCCTC.

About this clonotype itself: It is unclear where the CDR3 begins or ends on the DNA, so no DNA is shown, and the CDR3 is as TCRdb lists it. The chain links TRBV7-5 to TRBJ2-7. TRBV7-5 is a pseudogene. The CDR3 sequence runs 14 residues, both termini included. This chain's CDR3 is CISVPEAPQYEQYF.

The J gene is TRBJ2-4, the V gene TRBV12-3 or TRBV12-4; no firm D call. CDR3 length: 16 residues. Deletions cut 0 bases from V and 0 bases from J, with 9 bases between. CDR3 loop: CASSLAIARAKNIQYF. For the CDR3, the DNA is TGTGCCAGCAGTTTAGCGATTGCTCGAGCCAAAAACATTCAGTACTTC.

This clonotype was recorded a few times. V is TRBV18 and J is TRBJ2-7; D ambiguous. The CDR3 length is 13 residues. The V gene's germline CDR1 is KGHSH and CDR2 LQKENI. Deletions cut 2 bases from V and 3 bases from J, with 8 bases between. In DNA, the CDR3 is TGTGCCAGCTCACCAGGTACAGTCTACGAGCAGTACTTC. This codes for CASSPGTVYEQYF.

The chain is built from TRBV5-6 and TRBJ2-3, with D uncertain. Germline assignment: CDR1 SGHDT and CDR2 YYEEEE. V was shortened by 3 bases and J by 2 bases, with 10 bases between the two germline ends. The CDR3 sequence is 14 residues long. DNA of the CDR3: TGTGCCAGCAGCTCCGCGGTCTTCACAGATACGCAGTATTTT. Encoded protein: CASSSAVFTDTQYF.

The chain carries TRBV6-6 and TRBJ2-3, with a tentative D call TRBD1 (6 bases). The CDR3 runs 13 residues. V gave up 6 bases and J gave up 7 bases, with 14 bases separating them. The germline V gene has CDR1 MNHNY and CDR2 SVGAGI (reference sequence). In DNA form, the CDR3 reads TGTGCCAGCAGCACCACAGGGCCGAATACGCAGTATTTT. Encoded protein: CASSTTGPNTQYF.

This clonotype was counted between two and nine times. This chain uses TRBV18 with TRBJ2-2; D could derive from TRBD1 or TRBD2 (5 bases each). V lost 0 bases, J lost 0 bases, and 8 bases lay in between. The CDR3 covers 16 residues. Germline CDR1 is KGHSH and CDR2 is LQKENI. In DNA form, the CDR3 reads TGTGCCAGCTCACCACCGGGGGTGGCGAACACCGGGGAGCTGTTTTTT. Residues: CASSPPGVANTGELFF.

CDR3 coding DNA: TGTGCCATCTCCCGGGGGCTTGAAGATACGCAGTATTTT. The encoded protein is CAISRGLEDTQYF. This chain connects TRBV10-3 to TRBJ2-3; D could derive from TRBD1 or TRBD2 (6 bases each). The germline V gene encodes CDR1 ENHRY and CDR2 SYGVKD. The V end was cut by 8 bases, the J end by 5 bases, with 14 bases between. The CDR3 has 13 amino acids.

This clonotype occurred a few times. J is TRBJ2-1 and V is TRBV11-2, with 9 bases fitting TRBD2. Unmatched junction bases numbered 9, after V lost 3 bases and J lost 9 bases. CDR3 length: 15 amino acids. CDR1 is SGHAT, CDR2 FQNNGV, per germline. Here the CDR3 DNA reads TGTGCCAGCAGCTTCACTAGCGGGTCACCGGGTGAGCAGTTCTTC. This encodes CASSFTSGSPGEQFF.

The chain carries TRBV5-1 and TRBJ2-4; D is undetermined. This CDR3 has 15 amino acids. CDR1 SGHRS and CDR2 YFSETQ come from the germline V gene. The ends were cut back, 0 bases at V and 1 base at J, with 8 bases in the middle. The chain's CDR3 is CASSLDPAAKNIQYF. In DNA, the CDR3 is TGCGCCAGCAGCTTGGATCCGGCGGCCAAAAACATTCAGTACTTC.

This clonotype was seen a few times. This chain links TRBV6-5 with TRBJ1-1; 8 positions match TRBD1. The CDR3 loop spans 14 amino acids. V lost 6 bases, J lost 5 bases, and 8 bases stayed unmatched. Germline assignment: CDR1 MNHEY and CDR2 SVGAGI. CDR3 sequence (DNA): TGTGCCAGCAGCGGACAGGGAGGGGGGACTGAAGCTTTCTTT. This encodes CASSGQGGGTEAFF.

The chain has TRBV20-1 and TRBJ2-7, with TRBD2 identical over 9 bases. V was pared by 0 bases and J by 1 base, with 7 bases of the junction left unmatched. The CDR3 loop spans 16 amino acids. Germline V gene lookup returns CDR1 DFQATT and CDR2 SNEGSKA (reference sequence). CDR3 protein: CSARDPLAGHSYEQYF. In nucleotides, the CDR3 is TGCAGTGCTAGAGATCCCCTAGCGGGACATTCCTACGAGCAGTACTTC.

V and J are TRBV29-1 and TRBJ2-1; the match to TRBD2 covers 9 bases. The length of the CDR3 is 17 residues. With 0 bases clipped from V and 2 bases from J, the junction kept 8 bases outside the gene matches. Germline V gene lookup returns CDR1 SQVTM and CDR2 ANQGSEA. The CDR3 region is CSVEEGSGRLTYNEQFF. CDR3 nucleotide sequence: TGCAGCGTTGAAGAGGGAAGCGGGAGGCTCACCTACAATGAGCAGTTCTTC.

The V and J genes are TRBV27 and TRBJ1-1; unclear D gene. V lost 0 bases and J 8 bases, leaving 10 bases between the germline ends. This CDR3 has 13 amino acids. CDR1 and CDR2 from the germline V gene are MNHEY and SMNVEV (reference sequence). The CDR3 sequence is CASSLSYGIEAFF. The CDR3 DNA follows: TGTGCCAGCAGTTTATCGTACGGAATCGAAGCTTTCTTT.

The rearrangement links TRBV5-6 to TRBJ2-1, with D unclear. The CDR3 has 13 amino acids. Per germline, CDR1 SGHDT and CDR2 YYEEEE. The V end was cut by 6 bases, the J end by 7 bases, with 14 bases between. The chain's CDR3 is CASNFPTKNEQFF. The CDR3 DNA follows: TGTGCCAGCAATTTTCCAACCAAGAATGAGCAGTTCTTC.

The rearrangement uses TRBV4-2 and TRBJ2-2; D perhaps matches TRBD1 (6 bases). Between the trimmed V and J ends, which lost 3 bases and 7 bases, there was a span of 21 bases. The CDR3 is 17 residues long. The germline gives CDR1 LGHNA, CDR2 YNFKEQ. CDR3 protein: CASSQFFGPKGVGELFF. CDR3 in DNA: TGTGCCAGCAGCCAGTTTTTCGGGCCTAAGGGGGTCGGGGAGCTGTTTTTT.